What follows are 17 T cell receptor beta chains derived from one specimen sequenced in a study of T-cell reconstitution after alpha-beta-depleted transplantation in children. Unique molecular identifiers were incorporated into the prepared TCRbeta library. TCRdb processed the PCR reads anew with MiXCR; each CDR3 protein has one entry. The sample holds 550,000 to 800,000 distinct CDR3 sequences, roughly 13% seen once. The material was PBMCs, obtained before TCRalphabeta/CD19-depleted stem cell transplant. The origin of the receptors is a girl aged 2-10 years with congenital amegakaryocytic thrombocytopenia, due to receive a stem cell transplant.

CDR3 sequence reads: CASSPGTSGRVPYNEQFF. CDR3 sequence (DNA): TGTGCCAGCAGTCCTGGGACTAGCGGGAGGGTACCCTACAATGAGCAGTTCTTC. V gene TRBV12-3 or TRBV12-4 combines with J gene TRBJ2-1; 16 nucleotides agree with TRBD2. The CDR3 extends over 18 amino acids. J gave up 2 bases and V 5 bases, and 6 bases lay outside the gene matches.

This clonotype was picked up many times. The rearrangement joins TRBV20-1 to TRBJ2-1; TRBD2 matches at 7 bases. The CDR3 loop spans 17 amino acids. Germline CDR1 and CDR2: DFQATT and SNEGSKA (reference sequence). The V segment lost 5 bases and the J segment 0 bases; nucleotides outside the gene matches: 13. The DNA of the CDR3 is TGCAGTGCTCCACCAGAATGGGCGGGGGACTCCTACAATGAGCAGTTCTTC. This translates into CSAPPEWAGDSYNEQFF.

Many counts were recorded for this clonotype. The rearrangement uses TRBV20-1 and TRBJ2-1, with 7 bases matching TRBD2. Per germline, CDR1 DFQATT and CDR2 SNEGSKA (reference sequence). The CDR3 totals 13 residues. The V segment lost 8 bases and the J segment 5 bases; nucleotides outside the gene matches: 9. CDR3 DNA sequence: TGCAGTCCGTTCGCGGGAGCAAACAATGAGCAGTTCTTC. It codes for CSPFAGANNEQFF.

This clonotype was counted at least ten times. The chain uses TRBV28 and TRBJ2-7; no clear D gene. CDR1 and CDR2 from the germline V gene are MDHEN and SYDVKM. The CDR3 length is 13 residues. V was trimmed by 0 bases and J by 6 bases, leaving 9 bases between them. The CDR3, as DNA: TGTGCCAGCAGTTTATGGCCGGGCGGCGAGCAGTACTTC. Translating it yields CASSLWPGGEQYF.

V gene TRBV5-5 combines with J gene TRBJ1-1, with TRBD1 matching over 7 bases. V was clipped by 4 bases and J by 5 bases; unmatched bases: 11. CDR3 length: 15 amino acids. CDR1 SGHKS and CDR2 YYEKEE come from the germline V gene (reference sequence). CDR3 in DNA: TGTGCCAGCAGCCCGATGACAGGGTCGCGTACTGAAGCTTTCTTT. Protein: CASSPMTGSRTEAFF. The variable domain in full, with the rest retrieved from reference TRBV5-5 and TRBJ1-1, is DAGVTQSPTHLIKTRGQQVTLRCSPISGHKSVSWYQQVLGQGPQFIFQYYEKEERGRGNFPDRFSARQFPNYSSELNVNALLLGDSALYLCASSPMTGSRTEAFFGQGTRLTVV.

This clonotype was seen a handful of times. The V and J genes are TRBV12-3 or TRBV12-4 and TRBJ1-5; D is unclear. The CDR3 is 16 amino acids. V was pared by 3 bases and J by 2 bases, with 14 bases between. The CDR3 sequence is CASSFEAAAGNQPQHF. For the CDR3, the DNA is TGTGCCAGCAGTTTTGAGGCAGCAGCAGGCAATCAGCCCCAGCATTTT.

This clonotype came up a few times. The V gene is TRBV7-9, the J gene TRBJ2-2; D perhaps matches TRBD2 (6 bases). The V and J ends lost 7 bases and 0 bases respectively, with 12 bases between them. This CDR3 is 15 amino acids long. Germline V gene lookup returns CDR1 SEHNR and CDR2 FQNEAQ (reference sequence). CDR3 sequence reads: CASTLGDSNTGELFF. In DNA, the CDR3 is TGTGCCAGCACCCTGGGGGACTCGAACACCGGGGAGCTGTTTTTT.

In this sample, this clonotype turned up many times. The chain has TRBV20-1 and TRBJ1-5; TRBD1 is a possible D gene (6 bases). Germline V gene sequence: CDR1 DFQATT, CDR2 SNEGSKA (reference sequence). This CDR3 comprises 14 residues. The V end lost 0 bases, the J end lost 7 bases, and 13 bases lay between the germline ends. CDR3 sequence (DNA): TGCAGTGCTAGAGACCCTTCCAGGGGACAGCCCCAGCATTTT. Translation gives CSARDPSRGQPQHF.

This clonotype was counted ten times or more. This chain connects TRBV15 to TRBJ2-3; TRBD2 aligns across 15 bases. Germline values: CDR1 LNHNV, CDR2 YYDKDF (reference sequence). V lost 4 bases and J lost 5; bases outside the gene matches: 4. CDR3 length: 16 amino acids. The CDR3 DNA reads TGTGCCACCAGCAATAAGGGACTAGCGGGGGGAGATACGCAGTATTTT. Amino acids: CATSNKGLAGGDTQYF.

This clonotype was seen ten or more times. This chain links TRBV20-1 with TRBJ1-2; weak D call: TRBD1 (5 bases). Germline-derived CDR1 and CDR2 are DFQATT and SNEGSKA (reference sequence). The CDR3 sequence is 15 residues long. V dropped 0 bases and J dropped 0 bases, with 11 bases sitting between them. The CDR3 nucleotides read TGCAGTGCTAGAGATGACCAGGGACCTAACTATGGCTACACCTTC. It translates to CSARDDQGPNYGYTF.

This clonotype has ten or more counts. The chain carries TRBV24-1 and TRBJ2-3; D ambiguous. The CDR3 runs to 14 residues. Trimming cost V 1 base and J 9 bases, with 13 bases left between them. CDR1 is KGHDR, CDR2 SFDVKD, per germline. The CDR3 region is CATSDLIAAGTQYF. The CDR3 nucleotides read TGTGCCACCAGTGATTTAATTGCCGCTGGGACGCAGTATTTT.

This clonotype was seen many times. The rearrangement links TRBV20-1 to TRBJ2-1, with D possibly being TRBD2 (6 bases). The CDR3 runs 13 residues. Trimming removed 5 bases from V and 9 bases from J, with 17 bases in between. The germline V gene has CDR1 DFQATT and CDR2 SNEGSKA (reference sequence). CDR3 DNA: TGCAGTGCTGACCCTAGCGTACGGGGTGAGCAGTTCTTC. This encodes CSADPSVRGEQFF.

This clonotype came up a few times. This chain links TRBV30 with TRBJ2-1, with 7 positions matching TRBD2. Germline lookup yields CDR1 GTSNPN and CDR2 SVGIG (reference sequence). Trimming at V came to 0 bases and at J to 4 bases, leaving 6 bases not matched to a gene. The CDR3 totals 15 residues. CDR3 amino acids: CAWSVDQRGYNEQFF. CDR3 nucleotide sequence: TGTGCCTGGAGTGTAGACCAGCGGGGTTACAATGAGCAGTTCTTC.

This clonotype was observed many times. The chain uses TRBV5-1 and TRBJ1-5, with TRBD1 as a possible D gene (5 bases). Germline CDR1 reads SGHRS; CDR2 reads YFSETQ. This CDR3 region has 13 residues. V lost 4 bases and J 6 bases, leaving 11 bases between the germline ends. The CDR3 sequence is CASSRWRGQPQHF. The CDR3 region has the DNA TGCGCCAGCAGCCGGTGGAGGGGTCAGCCCCAGCATTTT.

This clonotype showed up many times. This chain uses TRBV10-2 with TRBJ2-3, with D unclear. The CDR3 loop spans 14 amino acids. The germline V gene encodes CDR1 WSHSY and CDR2 SAAADI. V lost 6 bases, J lost 0 bases, and 10 bases lay in between. DNA of the CDR3: TGCGCCAGCAGGCAGGCTTCTAGCACAGATACGCAGTATTTT. This translates into CASRQASSTDTQYF.

This clonotype was counted between two and nine times. This sequence joins TRBV20-1 and TRBJ2-3, with 8 bases matching TRBD2. The trim removed 1 base at V and 2 bases at J, leaving 11 bases unmatched. The CDR3 is 17 residues long. Germline loops: CDR1 DFQATT, CDR2 SNEGSKA (reference sequence). The CDR3 spells CSARAGLAGSITDTQYF. The CDR3 DNA follows: TGCAGTGCTAGAGCGGGCCTAGCGGGTTCGATCACAGATACGCAGTATTTT.

This clonotype was counted between two and nine times. The rearrangement joins TRBV10-2 to TRBJ1-6; a weak D match, TRBD1 (5 bases). The CDR3 totals 14 residues. Germline V gene data show CDR1 as WSHSY and CDR2 as SAAADI. Deletions cut 7 bases from V and 5 bases from J, with 12 bases between. The DNA for the CDR3 is TGCGCCAGCAATGTAGGCAGGGATAATTCACCCCTCCACTTT. Its translation is CASNVGRDNSPLHF.